The present T cell receptor (beta chain) was sequenced within a study of T-cell memory formation after mild COVID-19. Study summary: Among the donors, TCR clusters were largely specific to each donor.

The CDR3 has 17 residues. Germline assignment: CDR1 SGDLS and CDR2 YYNGEE. Trimming removed 0 bases from V and 0 bases from J; junction bases left unmatched: 2. With constant-segment primers, 5'RACE yielded cDNA libraries of TCR alpha and TCR beta that carried sample barcodes and UMIs. MiXCR was run by TCRdb on the 5' RACE reads, yielding one entry per CDR3 protein. The sample lists 95,000 to 120,000 distinct CDR3 sequences, about a fifth occurring once. With regard to this clonotype: Its antigen remains unknown.

Points from the study as a whole: Contracting clones, day 15 to 85, had balanced CD4/CD8, and later expanders favored CD4+. Pre-infection memory showed some responding clones, and this suggested that cross-reactive memory joined.

The rearrangement joins TRBV9 to TRBJ1-6; TRBD1 agrees at 8 bases. This TCR derives from a man aged 18 to 30 who had mild COVID-19 (a few samples of this study predate the infection). Cell type and time point are not known. The sequenced sample was PBMCs or a T cell subset sorted from them (not recorded which). The CDR3 region is CASSVGQGISYNSPLHF. In nucleotides, the CDR3 is TGTGCCAGCAGCGTAGGACAGGGGATCTCCTATAATTCACCCCTCCACTTT.